The 24 T cell receptor beta chains listed next were all sequenced from one sample in a study of T cells after yellow fever vaccination. Using its own MiXCR run on the 5' RACE reads, TCRdb lists one record per CDR3 protein. Of approximately 250,000 distinct CDR3 sequences listed, around 6.7% are singletons. This sample comprised CD4+ T cells sorted from PBMCs, obtained on the day of the yellow fever booster vaccination. Every receptor here comes from a man aged 25-45 years who received the YFV17D yellow fever vaccine.

This clonotype was observed a handful of times. The CDR3 here is CAWSPQGQKLFF. As DNA, the CDR3 is TGTGCCTGGAGTCCGCAGGGGCAAAAACTGTTTTTT. V and J are TRBV30 and TRBJ1-4; TRBD1 might be the D (6 bases). Trimming shortened V by 2 bases and J by 9 bases, and 10 bases separated the two germline ends. The CDR3 sequence is 12 residues long. From germline, CDR1 is GTSNPN and CDR2 SVGIG (reference sequence).

The count of this clonotype is one. This rearrangement joins TRBV27 to TRBJ2-5; D unclear. Germline CDR1 MNHEY, CDR2 SMNVEV (reference sequence). The germline V and J ends were trimmed by 6 bases and 5 bases, with 13 bases remaining between them. This CDR3 region has 13 residues. CDR3 in amino acids: CASRGLLGETQYF. CDR3 sequence (DNA): TGTGCCAGCAGGGGGTTGTTAGGTGAGACCCAGTACTTC.

This chain connects TRBV20-1 to TRBJ1-5, with a tentative D call TRBD1 (6 bases). V lost 6 bases to trimming and J lost 2 bases, with 20 bases between them. Germline loops: CDR1 DFQATT, CDR2 SNEGSKA (reference sequence). The CDR3 is 16 residues long. The CDR3 bases are TGCAGTGCAAGACAGGAGAACCTATTTGGCAATCAGCCCCAGCATTTT. Its protein is CSARQENLFGNQPQHF.

CDR3 protein: CASSLFSGSPLEQYF. The CDR3, as DNA: TGTGCCAGCAGCTTATTCAGCGGGAGTCCCCTCGAGCAGTACTTC. This chain links TRBV7-2 with TRBJ2-7; TRBD2 agrees at 8 bases. V dropped 2 bases and J dropped 6; count of bases not matched to a gene: 9. Per germline, CDR1 SGHTA and CDR2 FQGNSA. CDR3 length: 15 residues.

This clonotype turned up a few times. This chain uses TRBV20-1 with TRBJ2-3, with 10 bases that match TRBD2. This CDR3 has 15 amino acids. Germline trimming cut 3 bases from V and 5 bases from J; bases unmatched to any gene: 8. Germline CDR1 is DFQATT and CDR2 is SNEGSKA (reference sequence). As DNA, the CDR3 is TGCAGTGCTAGTAAAGCGGGAGGGTTGGGAGATACGCAGTATTTT. It specifies CSASKAGGLGDTQYF.

This clonotype was counted between two and nine times. This chain uses TRBV20-1 with TRBJ2-3; D is uncertain. Germline V gene lookup returns CDR1 DFQATT and CDR2 SNEGSKA (reference sequence). V lost 0 bases to trimming and J lost 2 bases, with 6 bases between them. There are 13 residues in the CDR3. The CDR3 region has the DNA TGCAGTGCTAGAGACCCCCACACAGATACGCAGTATTTT. Translating gives CSARDPHTDTQYF.

This clonotype was seen a few times. V and J are TRBV7-9 and TRBJ2-2; possibly TRBD2 for D (7 bases). Trimming stripped 7 bases from V and 7 bases from J, with 22 bases between. The germline V gene encodes CDR1 SEHNR and CDR2 FQNEAQ (reference sequence). This CDR3 contains 16 residues. The CDR3 region has the DNA TGTGCCAGCACCCCGTGGGGGGGGCTGCTCAGCGGGGAGCTGTTTTTT. This codes for CASTPWGGLLSGELFF.

This clonotype was observed a handful of times. The chain is built from TRBV6-1 and TRBJ1-2, with D tentatively TRBD1 (5 bases). V lost 7 bases and J 4 bases, leaving 13 bases between the germline ends. Germline assignment: CDR1 MNHNS and CDR2 SASEGT. The CDR3 has 13 residues. The CDR3 DNA sequence: TGTGCCAGCATAAAAGGGACGGTCTATGGCTACACCTTC. It is translated as CASIKGTVYGYTF.

Ten or more counts support this clonotype. This chain links TRBV7-2 with TRBJ2-7; 12 bases are shared with TRBD2. This CDR3 has 15 residues. Per germline, CDR1 SGHTA and CDR2 FQGNSA. Losses at the gene ends were 5 bases for V and 2 bases for J; bases not matched to a gene: 4. The CDR3 region is CASSRTSGTTYEQYF. The CDR3 region has the DNA TGTGCCAGCAGCCGGACTAGCGGGACTACCTACGAGCAGTACTTC.

This clonotype came up many times. The chain uses TRBV7-2 and TRBJ2-1, with D tentatively TRBD2 (6 bases). Looked up from germline, CDR1 is SGHTA and CDR2 is FQGNSA. V lost 5 bases to trimming and J lost 11 bases, with 16 bases between them. The CDR3 extends over 13 amino acids. The CDR3 loop reads CASSTGDRGKQFF. DNA for the CDR3: TGTGCCAGCAGCACCGGAGACCGCGGGAAGCAGTTCTTC.

The chain couples TRBV29-1 to TRBJ1-1; TRBD1 matches at 8 bases. The junction had 8 bases not matched to a gene; V was cut back by 6 bases and J by 5 bases. CDR3 length: 13 amino acids. The germline CDR1 and CDR2 sequences are SQVTM and ANQGSEA. The CDR3 bases are TGCAGCGTCTTCAGGACAGGGAAGACTGAAGCTTTCTTT. Translation: CSVFRTGKTEAFF.

This clonotype occurred a few times. This chain uses TRBV4-2 with TRBJ1-5; perhaps TRBD1 as D (5 bases). Per germline, CDR1 LGHNA and CDR2 YNFKEQ. Between the trimmed V and J ends, which lost 0 bases and 9 bases, there was a span of 15 bases. This CDR3 is 15 amino acids long. The CDR3 spells CASSQDGAPGSPQHF. The CDR3, as DNA: TGTGCCAGCAGCCAAGATGGGGCTCCTGGGTCGCCCCAGCATTTT.

The rearrangement uses TRBV30 and TRBJ2-5; D is ambiguous. The CDR3 is made up of 14 amino acids. Germline CDR1 and CDR2: GTSNPN and SVGIG (reference sequence). Trimming removed 7 bases from V and 2 bases from J, with 17 bases in between. The CDR3 loop is CAFRPGPKQETQYF. CDR3 bases: TGTGCCTTTAGACCCGGACCGAAGCAAGAGACCCAGTACTTC.

A few counts support this clonotype. The chain combines TRBV27 with TRBJ2-1; 8 bases are a match to TRBD2. Trimming at V came to 4 bases and at J to 7 bases, leaving 9 bases not matched to a gene. The CDR3 consists of 15 residues. Germline CDR1 MNHEY, CDR2 SMNVEV (reference sequence). The CDR3 protein is CASSWGRPGGNEQFF. CDR3 sequence (DNA): TGTGCCAGCAGTTGGGGGAGGCCGGGAGGGAATGAGCAGTTCTTC.

At least ten counts were recorded for this clonotype. The chain joins TRBV5-6 to TRBJ2-1, with D perhaps TRBD2 (6 bases). Germline loops: CDR1 SGHDT, CDR2 YYEEEE. The CDR3 consists of 12 residues. V was cut by 3 bases and J by 9 bases, with 10 bases left in between. The CDR3 here is CASSWAGLEQFF. As DNA, the CDR3 is TGTGCCAGCAGCTGGGCGGGGCTTGAGCAGTTCTTC. Full variable domain (outside the CDR3, taken from reference TRBV5-6 and TRBJ2-1): DAGVTQSPTHLIKTRGQQVTLRCSPKSGHDTVSWYQQALGQGPQFIFQYYEEEERQRGNFPDRFSGHQFPNYSSELNVNALLLGDSALYLCASSWAGLEQFFGPGTRLTVL.

The V call is TRBV12-3 or TRBV12-4, the J call TRBJ2-1; no clear D. V lost 5 bases and J 7 bases, leaving 15 bases between the germline ends. The CDR3 length is 14 residues. CDR3 sequence: CASSPPPKSNEQFF. As DNA, the CDR3 is TGTGCCAGCAGTCCGCCTCCTAAGAGTAATGAGCAGTTCTTC.

The gene calls are TRBV12-3 or TRBV12-4 and TRBJ2-7; D is undetermined. The CDR3 runs to 13 residues. V was clipped by 8 bases and J by 0 bases, with 11 bases between them. The CDR3 nucleotides are TGTGCCAGCCGCCCAGTCAGCTCCTACGAGCAGTACTTC. This translates into CASRPVSSYEQYF.

This clonotype was seen more than once but under ten times. V usage is TRBV10-3 and J usage is TRBJ2-2, with 9 positions matching TRBD2. The CDR3 runs 15 residues. Germline CDR1 and CDR2: ENHRY and SYGVKD. V dropped 8 bases and J dropped 6; count of bases not matched to a gene: 10. This chain's CDR3 is CAIGYGGRASGELFF. The CDR3 nucleotides read TGTGCCATCGGTTATGGCGGGAGGGCCTCCGGGGAGCTGTTTTTT.

There are many counts of this clonotype. The genes are TRBV5-1 and TRBJ2-1, with D perhaps matching TRBD1 (5 bases). Looked up from germline, CDR1 is SGHRS and CDR2 is YFSETQ. This CDR3 region has 15 residues. V was clipped by 4 bases and J by 9 bases, with 20 bases between them. The CDR3 DNA follows: TGCGCCAGCAGCCTTACTCAGGGTTACTCGATTGAGCAGTTCTTC. It specifies CASSLTQGYSIEQFF.

The chain recombines TRBV6-1 with TRBJ2-7; perhaps TRBD1 as D (6 bases). The CDR3 spans 17 residues. V was pared by 7 bases and J by 2 bases, with 24 bases between. The V gene's germline CDR1 is MNHNS and CDR2 SASEGT. The chain's CDR3 is CASTPSWGRGVPYEQYF. Here the CDR3 DNA reads TGTGCCAGCACTCCTTCGTGGGGCAGGGGTGTTCCCTACGAGCAGTACTTC.

This clonotype came up a few times. The rearrangement uses TRBV11-2 and TRBJ2-2; D ambiguous. With 5 bases removed from V and 15 bases from J, the gap between germline ends came to 25 bases. Per germline, CDR1 SGHAT and CDR2 FQNNGV. CDR3 length: 15 residues. DNA for the CDR3: TGTGCCAGCAGCAACACCTCCCTGTATAGACCAGTGGTGTTTTTT. Encoded protein: CASSNTSLYRPVVFF. Together with reference TRBV11-2 and TRBJ2-2, the CDR3 gives the full variable domain: EAGVAQSPRYKIIEKRQSVAFWCNPISGHATLYWYQQILGQGPKLLIQFQNNGVVDDSQLPKDRFSAERLKGVDSTLKIQPAKLEDSAVYLCASSNTSLYRPVVFFGEGSRLTVL.

This chain connects TRBV12-3 or TRBV12-4 to TRBJ2-5; tentatively, D is TRBD1 (5 bases). V was pared by 3 bases and J by 4 bases, with 9 bases between. This CDR3 contains 13 residues. The CDR3 spells CASSFAGSETQYF. The CDR3 DNA reads as TGTGCCAGCAGTTTCGCAGGGTCAGAGACCCAGTACTTC.

CDR3 amino acids: CASSRDREYEQYF. CDR3 DNA: TGTGCCAGTAGCCGGGACAGAGAATACGAGCAGTACTTC. The chain joins TRBV2 to TRBJ2-7; 7 bases line up with TRBD1. The CDR3 spans 13 residues. The germline V gene has CDR1 SNHLY and CDR2 FYNNEI. J lost 4 bases, V lost 9 bases, and 9 bases had no gene match.

This clonotype has ten or more counts. This chain joins TRBV5-4 and TRBJ2-4; no clear D gene. The germline V and J ends were trimmed by 4 bases and 8 bases, with 13 bases remaining between them. The CDR3 is made up of 13 amino acids. Germline V gives CDR1 SGHNT, CDR2 YYREEE (reference sequence). The CDR3 loop reads CASSAVPGYIQYF. CDR3 DNA: TGTGCCAGCAGCGCCGTGCCCGGTTACATTCAGTACTTC.